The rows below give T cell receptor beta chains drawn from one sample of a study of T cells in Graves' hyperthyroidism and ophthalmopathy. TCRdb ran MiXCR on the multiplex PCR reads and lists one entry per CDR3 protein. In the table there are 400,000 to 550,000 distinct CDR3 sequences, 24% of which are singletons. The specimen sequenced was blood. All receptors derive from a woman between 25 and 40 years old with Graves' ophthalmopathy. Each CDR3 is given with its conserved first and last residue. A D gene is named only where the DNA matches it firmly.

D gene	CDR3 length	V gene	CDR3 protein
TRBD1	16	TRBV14	CASSHLGQTNTGELFF
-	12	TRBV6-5	CASTSWGSEAFF
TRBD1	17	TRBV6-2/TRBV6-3	CASSYGQGAVGNQPQHF
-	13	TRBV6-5	CASSYLQRYEQYF
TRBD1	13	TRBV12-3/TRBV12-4	CASRTGRGEGYTF
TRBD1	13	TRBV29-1	CSVVGQGGQPQHF
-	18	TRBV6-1	CASSGPLIRGSSNQPQHF
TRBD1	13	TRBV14	CASSATGAVAAFF
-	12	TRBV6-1	CATTSERATQYF
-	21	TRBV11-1	CASSLGSVDSRISSGTYEQYF
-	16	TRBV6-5	CASSYSWQSSMNEHFF
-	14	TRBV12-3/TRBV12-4	CATSSRDLAYEQYF
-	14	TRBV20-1	CSARDRTSPDGYTF
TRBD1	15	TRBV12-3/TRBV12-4	CASRRVPGGLPEQYF
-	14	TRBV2	CATTEQSSGNTIYF
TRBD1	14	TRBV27	CASSSTGFYTEAFF
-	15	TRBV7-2	CASSFVSGVQETQYF
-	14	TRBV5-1	CASSFEGTQETQYF
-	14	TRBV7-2	CASSARGGDYGYTF
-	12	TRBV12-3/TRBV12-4	CASREGVYEQYF
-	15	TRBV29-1	CSVDESSWGTGELFF
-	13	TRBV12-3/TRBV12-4	CASSPQEDYGYTF
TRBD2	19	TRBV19	CASSPQGLAGGLFQETQYF